The 18 T cell receptor beta chains below were found in one sample sequenced in a study of vaccination and CD4 T cells after COVID-19. Treatment indicated: roughly 11-day PBMC culture with coronavirus spike peptide pools or control peptides (ViraFEST assay). Sequence data for DNA of cultured CD4+ T cells were generated by the Oncomine TCR Beta short-read assay. TCRdb independently ran MiXCR on the PCR reads; one entry per CDR3 protein. In the table there are 22,000 or so distinct CDR3 sequences, 35% to 55% of which are singletons. Their antigens are not known. The sequenced sample consisted of CD4+ T cells from blood, cultured in vitro. These receptors all stem from a human donor who had recovered from COVID-19.

This clonotype was found a few times. J is TRBJ1-1 and V is TRBV2, with D maybe TRBD1 (6 bases). Germline V gene sequence: CDR1 SNHLY, CDR2 FYNNEI. V was shortened by 5 bases and J by 6 bases, with 19 bases between the two germline ends. The CDR3 length is 15 residues. The CDR3 region is CASSISHGGHAEAFF. CDR3 DNA: TGTGCCAGCAGTATCTCACACGGGGGGCACGCTGAAGCTTTCTTT. The whole variable domain, filled in from reference TRBV2 and TRBJ1-1, reads EPEVTQTPSHQVTQMGQEVILRCVPISNHLYFYWYRQILGQKVEFLVSFYNNEISEKSEIFDDQFSVERPDGSNFTLKIRSTKLEDSAMYFCASSISHGGHAEAFFGQGTRLTVV.

The rearrangement uses TRBV10-3 and TRBJ2-2; TRBD1 matches 10 bases. From germline, CDR1 is ENHRY and CDR2 SYGVKD. V was clipped by 3 bases and J by 4 bases; unmatched bases: 5. The CDR3 totals 16 residues. The CDR3 DNA sequence: TGTGCCATCAGTGACAGGACAGGGGGTCGCACCGGGGAGCTGTTTTTT. Its protein is CAISDRTGGRTGELFF.

The rearrangement joins TRBV6-4 to TRBJ2-6; D ambiguous. The CDR3 length is 15 residues. Germline CDR1 MRHNA, CDR2 SNTAGT. Deletions cut 5 bases from V and 4 bases from J, with 12 bases between. The CDR3 nucleotides are TGTGCCAGCAGTCCAGTCGCCGTAGGGGCCAACGTCCTGACTTTC. Translated, it gives CASSPVAVGANVLTF.

The gene calls are TRBV29-1 and TRBJ2-2; TRBD1 matches 7 bases. The CDR3 is 15 residues long. Per germline, CDR1 SQVTM and CDR2 ANQGSEA. The V gene end was trimmed by 4 bases and the J gene end by 0 bases; junction bases not matched to a gene: 5. CDR3 region: CSVVKQGSNTGELFF. CDR3 DNA sequence: TGCAGCGTTGTTAAACAGGGGTCGAACACCGGGGAGCTGTTTTTT.

The gene calls are TRBV6-1 and TRBJ1-2; 8 bases match TRBD1. Germline V CDR1 and CDR2: MNHNS, SASEGT. The CDR3 has 14 residues. V shed 4 bases and J 5 bases; nucleotides not matched to a gene: 6. The CDR3 DNA sequence: TGTGCCAGCAGTGGACAGGGGATTAGGTATGGCTACACCTTC. Translated: CASSGQGIRYGYTF.

The chain joins TRBV12-5 to TRBJ2-3; 9 bases map to TRBD1. V dropped 6 bases and J dropped 4; count of bases not matched to a gene: 2. This CDR3 region has 13 residues. Germline assignment: CDR1 LGHNT and CDR2 FRNRAP. The CDR3 nucleotides read TGTGCTAGTGGACAGGGGGCCTCAGATACGCAGTATTTT. Translated, it gives CASGQGASDTQYF. Using reference TRBV12-5 and TRBJ2-3 for the parts outside the CDR3, the full variable domain is DARVTQTPRHKVTEMGQEVTMRCQPILGHNTVFWYRQTMMQGLELLAYFRNRAPLDDSGMPKDRFSAEMPDATLATLKIQPSEPRDSAVYFCASGQGASDTQYFGPGTRLTVL.

This clonotype was picked up a small number of times. The J gene is TRBJ2-3, the V gene TRBV6-2 or TRBV6-3; 8 bases line up with TRBD1. The CDR3 runs 20 residues. After removal of 6 bases from V and 0 bases from J, the junction contained 20 bases not matched to a gene. Germline V CDR1 and CDR2: MNHEY, SVGEGT. The CDR3 spells CASSTLLMGVWDRSTDTQYF. Written as DNA, the CDR3 is TGTGCCAGCAGCACACTTCTTATGGGGGTGTGGGACAGGAGCACAGATACGCAGTATTTT.

The chain uses TRBV12-5 and TRBJ2-1; no clear D gene. This CDR3 spans 13 amino acids. CDR1 and CDR2 (germline): LGHNT, FRNRAP. Trimming removed 2 bases at V and 4 bases at J, with 6 bases between. The CDR3 coding sequence is TGTGCTAGTGGTTTGACCGGGTACAATGAGCAGTTCTTC. Protein: CASGLTGYNEQFF. Full variable domain (outside the CDR3, taken from reference TRBV12-5 and TRBJ2-1): DARVTQTPRHKVTEMGQEVTMRCQPILGHNTVFWYRQTMMQGLELLAYFRNRAPLDDSGMPKDRFSAEMPDATLATLKIQPSEPRDSAVYFCASGLTGYNEQFFGPGTRLTVL.

This clonotype is labeled as medium-sized (0.01 to 0.1%). The chain joins TRBV27 to TRBJ2-1; a possible D gene is TRBD2 (6 bases). The V end lost 3 bases, the J end lost 5 bases, and 23 bases lay between the germline ends. This CDR3 has 18 amino acids. CDR1 MNHEY and CDR2 SMNVEV come from the germline V gene (reference sequence). The CDR3 reads CASSFRIKFAGSNNEQFF. The CDR3 DNA sequence: TGTGCCAGCAGTTTTCGGATTAAGTTTGCGGGGTCTAACAATGAGCAGTTCTTC.

This clonotype came up a few times. The V and J genes are TRBV5-5 and TRBJ1-2, with D perhaps matching TRBD1 (5 bases). The V end lost 5 bases, the J end lost 2 bases, and 13 bases lay between the germline ends. The CDR3 totals 14 residues. Germline V gene lookup returns CDR1 SGHKS and CDR2 YYEKEE (reference sequence). Written as DNA, the CDR3 is TGTGCCAGCAGGGGGCAGGTCGTCAACTATGGCTACACCTTC. This codes for CASRGQVVNYGYTF. Full variable domain (remainder filled in from reference TRBV5-5 and TRBJ1-2): DAGVTQSPTHLIKTRGQQVTLRCSPISGHKSVSWYQQVLGQGPQFIFQYYEKEERGRGNFPDRFSARQFPNYSSELNVNALLLGDSALYLCASRGQVVNYGYTFGSGTRLTVV.

This clonotype showed up just a few times. The chain couples TRBV19 to TRBJ1-1; D may be TRBD1 (5 bases). Germline-derived CDR1 and CDR2 are LNHDA and SQIVND (reference sequence). Deletions cut 5 bases from V and 0 bases from J, with 13 bases between. The CDR3 is made up of 15 amino acids. CDR3 bases: TGTGCCAGTAGTCTCATCGACAGTATGAACACTGAAGCTTTCTTT. Translated: CASSLIDSMNTEAFF. The full variable domain, its missing parts supplied by reference TRBV19 and TRBJ1-1, is DGGITQSPKYLFRKEGQNVTLSCEQNLNHDAMYWYRQDPGQGLRLIYYSQIVNDFQKGDIAEGYSVSREKKESFPLTVTSAQKNPTAFYLCASSLIDSMNTEAFFGQGTRLTVV.

The chain carries TRBV11-3 and TRBJ2-5, with D possibly matching TRBD1 (6 bases). Between the trimmed V and J ends, which lost 5 bases and 1 base, there was a span of 20 bases. The CDR3 is 17 amino acids. The germline V gene encodes CDR1 SGHNT and CDR2 YENEEA. The CDR3 spells CASSEGVLVGFQETQYF. The CDR3 DNA sequence: TGTGCCAGCAGCGAGGGGGTTCTCGTCGGTTTCCAAGAGACCCAGTACTTC. The variable domain in full, with the rest retrieved from reference TRBV11-3 and TRBJ2-5, is EAGVVQSPRYKIIEKKQPVAFWCNPISGHNTLYWYLQNLGQGPELLIRYENEEAVDDSQLPKDRFSAERLKGVDSTLKIQPAELGDSAVYLCASSEGVLVGFQETQYFGPGTRLLVL.

The chain recombines TRBV20-1 with TRBJ2-1, with D hard to call. CDR3 length equals 10 residues. The V end was cut by 3 bases, the J end by 9 bases, with 6 bases between. Germline CDR1 reads DFQATT; CDR2 reads SNEGSKA (reference sequence). CDR3 nucleotides: TGCAGTGCTAGGGCGGCTGAGCAGTTCTTC. This encodes CSARAAEQFF.

The chain joins TRBV5-1 to TRBJ2-3; TRBD1 or TRBD2 may be the D gene (5 bases each). The germline V gene has CDR1 SGHRS and CDR2 YFSETQ. The CDR3 extends over 15 amino acids. Trimming left V 0 bases short and J 1 base short, with 9 bases between. The CDR3 coding sequence is TGCGCCAGCAGCTTGGATTTGGGACGCACAGATACGCAGTATTTT. It yields the protein CASSLDLGRTDTQYF.

This clonotype was recorded a few times. The CDR3 nucleotides are TGCAGTGCTAGATCGGGCCGCCCTTACAATGAGCAGTTCTTC. It encodes CSARSGRPYNEQFF. The V call is TRBV20-1, the J call TRBJ2-1; no clear D gene. The CDR3 is made up of 14 amino acids. With 2 bases removed from V and 4 bases from J, the gap between germline ends came to 12 bases. Looked up from germline, CDR1 is DFQATT and CDR2 is SNEGSKA (reference sequence).

The chain links TRBV18 to TRBJ2-7; 9 bases fit TRBD1. This CDR3 comprises 15 residues. J was trimmed by 1 base and V by 5 bases; bases with no gene match: 6. Germline CDR1 reads KGHSH; CDR2 reads LQKENI. CDR3 residues: CASSVDRGLSYEQYF. In DNA form, the CDR3 reads TGTGCCAGCTCAGTCGACAGGGGGTTATCCTACGAGCAGTACTTC.

V usage is TRBV5-4 and J usage is TRBJ1-1, with D perhaps TRBD1 (6 bases). The CDR3 extends over 15 amino acids. Trimming pared 7 bases from V and 5 bases from J, leaving 21 bases between. Germline CDR1 is SGHNT and CDR2 is YYREEE (reference sequence). The CDR3, as DNA: TGTGCCAGCGCCCAGGGAGGCAGGGGTGGGACTGAAGCTTTCTTT. It codes for CASAQGGRGGTEAFF.

This clonotype turned up a few times. The rearrangement uses TRBV6-1 and TRBJ1-2; 7 positions match TRBD1. Unmatched junction bases numbered 3, after V lost 10 bases and J lost 4 bases. The CDR3 runs to 11 residues. Germline V gene lookup returns CDR1 MNHNS and CDR2 SASEGT. CDR3 protein: CATGTVYGYTF. The CDR3 nucleotides read TGTGCCACCGGGACAGTCTATGGCTACACCTTC.